This paragraph reports one T cell receptor beta chain. Antigen: not known. The final CDR3 position lacks the conserved phenylalanine or tryptophan, pointing to a likely read error. The DNA is left out, because the CDR3 cannot be placed on it with certainty; the CDR3 is given as TCRdb lists it. This sample is drawn from a study of T cells in Graves' hyperthyroidism and ophthalmopathy. The study, taken as a whole, reports: Ophthalmopathy was identified by the model a median about 6 months ahead of onset. Within blood appeared most thyroid clonotypes that had expanded above 0.001.

It was RNA transcripts that yielded the amplified TCR beta CDR3 regions. The TCR CDR3 was amplified in a first-round RT-PCR using the HTBI primer set. MiXCR, applied by TCRdb to the multiplex PCR reads, yields one record per CDR3 protein. The sample includes 450,000 to 700,000 distinct CDR3 sequences, around 42% of them seen just once. CDR1 is SEHNR and CDR2 is FQNEAQ in the germline V gene (reference sequence). The CDR3 contains 12 residues when both ends are counted. The sample taken for sequencing was peripheral blood or thyroid tissue (not recorded which). V usage is TRBV7-9 and J usage is TRBJ2-5; TRBD1 is the table's D call, not checked against the DNA. The clonotype was recovered from an adult woman with Graves' disease, either hyperthyroidism or ophthalmopathy (not recorded which). The CDR3 here is CASSLRHRDRPG.